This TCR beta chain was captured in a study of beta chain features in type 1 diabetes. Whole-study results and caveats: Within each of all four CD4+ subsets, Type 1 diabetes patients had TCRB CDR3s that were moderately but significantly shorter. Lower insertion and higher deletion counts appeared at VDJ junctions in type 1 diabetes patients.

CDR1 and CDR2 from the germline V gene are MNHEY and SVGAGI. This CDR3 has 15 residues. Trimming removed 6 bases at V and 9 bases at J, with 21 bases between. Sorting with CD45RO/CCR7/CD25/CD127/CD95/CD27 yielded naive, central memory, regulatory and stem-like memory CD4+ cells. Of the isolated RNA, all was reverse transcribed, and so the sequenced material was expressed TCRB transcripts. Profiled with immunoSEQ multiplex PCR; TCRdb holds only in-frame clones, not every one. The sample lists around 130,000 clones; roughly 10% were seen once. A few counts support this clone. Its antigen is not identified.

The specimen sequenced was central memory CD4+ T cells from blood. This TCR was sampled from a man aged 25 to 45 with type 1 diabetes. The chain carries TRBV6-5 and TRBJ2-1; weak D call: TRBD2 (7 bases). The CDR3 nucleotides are TGTGCCAGCAGGCCGGGGAGGGGGGCCCTGGCTGAGCAGTTCTTC. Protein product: CASRPGRGALAEQFF.